This TCR beta chain was sequenced in a study of OX40 agonist ivuxolimab in advanced cancers. For the study at large: It was permissible to have had prior anti-PD-1, anti-PD-L1 or anti-CTLA-4 therapy, and about 40% had some.

Study conclusions and caveats: Average numbers of expanded clones were greater in CD8+ T cells than in CD4+. Not determined was the antigen specificity of the expanded peripheral T cells.

With regard to this clone: The target antigen is unknown.

The data were produced by immunoSEQ multiplex PCR, yet TCRdb's version contains in-frame clones alone and is incomplete. The sample records some 65,000 clones, 77% being singletons. Germline-derived CDR1 and CDR2 are SEHNR and FQNEAQ (reference sequence). Deletions cut 0 bases from V and 7 bases from J, with 13 bases between. The length of the CDR3 is 16 residues. The sequencing here drew on CD4+ or CD8+ T cells sorted from blood, taken in a trial of the OX40 agonist ivuxolimab. The receptor was derived from an adult with an advanced solid tumor such as melanoma, head and neck, liver or kidney cancer. The chain uses TRBV7-9 and TRBJ1-6; TRBD1 might be the D (6 bases). CDR3 residues: CASSLAQSGENSPLHF. The CDR3 DNA reads TGTGCCAGCAGCTTAGCGCAGTCAGGGGAAAATTCACCCCTCCACTTT.